This T cell receptor (beta chain) appears in the sequencing data of a study of cytomegalovirus exposure and HLA in healthy donors. Study-level results: Another analysis was done later, and it associated around 17,000 TCR beta sequences with HLA alleles at 0.05 false discovery rate. The authors reported that TCR beta sequences could predict HLA-A and HLA-B alleles. These predictions were accurate for most subjects in the first cohort.

This PCR relied on a set of 60 Vbeta primers and 13 Jbeta primers. Profiled with immunoSEQ multiplex PCR; TCRdb holds only in-frame clones, not every one. The table lists about 94,000 clones, around 73% of them singletons, with around 0.76% in the top ten. Of note for this clone: Its antigen is still unknown.

V lost 0 bases, J lost 3 bases, and 14 bases lay in between. This CDR3 is built from 16 residues. The germline CDR1 and CDR2 sequences are LNHNV and YYDKDF (reference sequence). The chain joins TRBV15 to TRBJ1-2; D possibly corresponds to TRBD1 (5 bases). This sequence was found in a woman aged 60-75 years in good health and CMV-seronegative. Material for sequencing was PBMCs. CDR3 nucleotide sequence: TGTGCCACCAGCAGAGATTGGCGGACACTGGACTATGGCTACACCTTC. This gives the protein CATSRDWRTLDYGYTF.